This T cell receptor beta chain comes out of a study of blood T cell repertoires in COVID-19. Germline lookup yields CDR1 SQVTM and CDR2 ANQGSEA. The CDR3 sequence is 13 residues long. J lost 3 bases, V lost 5 bases, and 4 bases had no gene match. Some clones are missing from TCRdb's copy, which holds only in-frame ones; the method was immunoSEQ multiplex PCR. The sample has 200,000 to 250,000 clones, 65% to 90% seen once. What was sequenced was peripheral blood. The chain combines TRBV29-1 with TRBJ1-2; 9 nucleotides agree with TRBD1. This TCR was recovered from a middle-aged man with active or convalescent COVID-19. Here the CDR3 reads CSVTGGSDYGYTF. The CDR3 nucleotides are TGCAGCGTTACAGGGGGCTCGGACTATGGCTACACCTTC.